This paragraph reports one TCR beta chain. Its antigen is not identified. TCRdb keeps only in-frame clones here, not all; method: immunoSEQ multiplex PCR. Among 150,000 to 200,000 clones, about 90% were seen once, and the ten largest hold about 1.9%. The sample comes from a study of T cell responses to AZD1222 COVID-19 vaccine. CDR1 and CDR2 from the germline V gene are GTSNPN and SVGIG (reference sequence). The trim removed 1 base at V and 0 bases at J, leaving 10 bases unmatched. This CDR3 has 18 amino acids. Overall study findings and caveats: Among spike-specific TCRs, nearly half reportedly target unmutated variant regions. Donors, mostly white British, included more females; clonal diversity was possibly underestimated. Repertoire sampling occurred only after the peak T cell response.

The TCR was taken from an adult in good health. The input for sequencing was peripheral blood, taken on day 0 of AZD1222 vaccination. V gene TRBV30 combines with J gene TRBJ2-2, with TRBD1 matching 8 bases. CDR3: CAWSGGVDRGPNTGELFF. The CDR3 DNA reads as TGTGCCTGGAGTGGGGGGGTCGACAGGGGCCCGAACACCGGGGAGCTGTTTTTT.